The clone carrying this T cell receptor (beta chain) was detected a few times. Antigen unknown. The sample originates from a study of identical twins. Study findings and constraints: Donors were not followed over many years; analysis was cross-sectional. Fewer insertions were carried by abundant cord blood beta clonotypes, but none was seen in memory repertoires.

From germline, CDR1 is LGHDT and CDR2 YNNKEL (reference sequence). The CDR3 consists of 13 residues. Trimming removed 1 base from V and 5 bases from J; junction bases left unmatched: 0. Using its own MiXCR run on the 5' RACE reads, TCRdb lists one record per CDR3 protein. Of about 890,000 distinct CDR3 sequences in the sample, 9% to 15% are singletons; the top ten hold around 1.6%. The same specimen was also included in a second study, on yellow fever vaccine responses in identical twins. From that report: Each twin's T cell response to the vaccine was reported to look partly convergent and partly personalized.

This receptor was identified in a woman younger than 30 in good health. The sample consisted of PBMCs. The genes are TRBV3-1 and TRBJ2-7, with 9 nucleotides matching TRBD2. The DNA for the CDR3 is TGTGCCAGCAGCCAAGTAGCGGGGGACGAGCAGTACTTC. This codes for CASSQVAGDEQYF.